The clone carrying this T cell receptor (beta chain) was picked up a small number of times. Its antigen is undetermined. This entry comes from a study of glioma-infiltrating T cells. Germline V gene lookup returns CDR1 SEHNR and CDR2 FQNEAQ (reference sequence). V lost 5 bases and J 7 bases, leaving 14 bases between the germline ends. This CDR3 has 13 residues. General study results and limits: CDR3 overlap between tissue and blood was very small.

Using RNA template, CDR3s of TCR alpha and beta were amplified with iRepertoire arm-PCR. Via MiXCR, TCRdb re-called the multiplex PCR reads, giving one row per CDR3 protein. The profile shows 160,000 or so distinct CDR3 sequences, around 42% of them singletons. The sample consisted of glioma tissue, nonneoplastic brain tissue, or PBMCs (not recorded which). This rearrangement joins TRBV7-9 to TRBJ1-2; perhaps TRBD1 as D (5 bases). This receptor was taken from a human donor with low-grade glioma or glioblastoma, undergoing nonglioma brain surgery, or in good health (not recorded which). The CDR3 coding sequence is TGTGCCAGCAGCGACAGTGGGGGGGTTGGCTACACCTTC. Its translation: CASSDSGGVGYTF.